This T cell receptor (beta chain) was documented in a study of metastatic and nonmetastatic thyroid tumors. Study context: Repertoires from malignant and benign thyroid patients were compared across blood and tumor or nodule tissue.

Whole-study findings and limits: Benign nodules were reported to have significantly lower TCR beta diversity than malignant thyroid tumors, in blood and tumor.

Unmatched junction bases numbered 5, after V lost 2 bases and J lost 1 base. Germline lookup yields CDR1 KGHDR and CDR2 SFDVKD. The CDR3 loop spans 16 amino acids. Via MiXCR, TCRdb re-called the PCR reads. The sample records around 41,000 clones, over 25% being singletons. As concerns this clone: What it binds is unknown.

Not a single patient had been given any form of treatment at any point before undergoing thyroid surgery. The rearrangement uses TRBV24-1 and TRBJ2-3, with 7 positions matching TRBD2. The sequencing sample was made of blood. This clonotype originated in a male donor with papillary thyroid cancer or a benign thyroid nodule (not recorded which). Some clones in this sample may be carry-over from other donors' samples. The CDR3 loop is CATSDSASGGTDTQYF. The CDR3 DNA is TGTGCCACCAGTGATTCGGCTAGCGGTGGCACAGATACGCAGTATTTT.